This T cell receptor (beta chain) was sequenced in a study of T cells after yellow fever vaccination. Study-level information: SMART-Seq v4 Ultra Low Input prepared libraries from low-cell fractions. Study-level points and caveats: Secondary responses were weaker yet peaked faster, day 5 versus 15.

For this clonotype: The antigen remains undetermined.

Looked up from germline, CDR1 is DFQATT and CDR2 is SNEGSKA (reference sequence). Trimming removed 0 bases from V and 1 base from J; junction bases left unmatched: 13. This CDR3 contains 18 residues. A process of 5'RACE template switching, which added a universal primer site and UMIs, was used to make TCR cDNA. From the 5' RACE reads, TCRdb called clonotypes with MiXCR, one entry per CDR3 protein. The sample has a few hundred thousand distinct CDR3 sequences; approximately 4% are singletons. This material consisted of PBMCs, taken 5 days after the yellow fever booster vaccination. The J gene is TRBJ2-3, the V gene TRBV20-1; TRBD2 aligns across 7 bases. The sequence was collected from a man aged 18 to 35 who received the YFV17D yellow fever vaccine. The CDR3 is CSARDARTSRSRTDTQYF. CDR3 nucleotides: TGCAGTGCTAGAGACGCTCGGACTAGTCGTAGCCGCACAGATACGCAGTATTTT.